Shown below are 9 T cell receptor beta chains from a single sample sequenced in a study of identifying expanded T cells in peripheral blood. Method: immunoSEQ multiplex PCR; TCRdb's copy keeps in-frame clones and lacks some. The sample holds 95,000 to 100,000 clones, approximately 88% seen once. Sequenced: blood. Receptor source: a person aged 18 to 70 in good health.

The V call is TRBV25-1, the J call TRBJ1-5, with 7 bases that match TRBD1. CDR1 and CDR2 (germline): MGHDK, SYGVNS. The CDR3 consists of 13 residues. With 9 bases clipped from V and 2 bases from J, the junction kept 4 bases outside the gene matches. The CDR3 bases are TGTGCCAGACCTACAGGGGGCAATCAGCCCCAGCATTTT. It specifies CARPTGGNQPQHF.

The CDR3 DNA reads as TGTGCCAGCAGTCCCCGGGACTCCAATCAGCCCCAGCATTTT. Its translation is CASSPRDSNQPQHF. The chain employs TRBV28 and TRBJ1-5; D possibly corresponds to TRBD1 (5 bases). The CDR3 has 14 residues. V lost 5 bases to trimming and J lost 3 bases, with 11 bases between them. CDR1 MDHEN and CDR2 SYDVKM come from the germline V gene.

The chain uses TRBV5-4 and TRBJ2-2, with TRBD2 matching 11 bases. The trim removed 3 bases at V and 1 base at J, leaving 2 bases unmatched. This CDR3 is 16 amino acids long. Per the germline V gene, CDR1 is SGHNT and CDR2 is YYREEE (reference sequence). CDR3 amino acids: CASSSGLAVNTGELFF. CDR3 nucleotides: TGTGCCAGCAGCTCGGGACTAGCGGTGAACACCGGGGAGCTGTTTTTT.

CDR3 nucleotides: TGTGCCTGGAAAATAACAGCCTACGAGCAGTACTTC. This sequence encodes CAWKITAYEQYF. The V gene is TRBV30, the J gene TRBJ2-7; no definite D call. Germline CDR1 reads GTSNPN; CDR2 reads SVGIG (reference sequence). V was pared by 4 bases and J by 2 bases, with 9 bases between. This CDR3 has 12 amino acids.

The V call is TRBV6-4, the J call TRBJ1-3; TRBD1 is a possible D gene (6 bases). The germline V gene has CDR1 MRHNA and CDR2 SNTAGT. V lost 0 bases, J lost 0 bases, and 21 bases lay in between. This CDR3 has 20 residues. CDR3 bases: TGTGCCAGCAGTGACTCTAACAGGGACATCGTGCTGGTCTCTGGAAACACCATATATTTT. Its protein product is CASSDSNRDIVLVSGNTIYF.

This chain joins TRBV19 and TRBJ1-3; D remains unclear. CDR3 length: 16 amino acids. V lost 8 bases, J lost 0 bases, and 17 bases lay in between. Looked up from germline, CDR1 is LNHDA and CDR2 is SQIVND (reference sequence). In DNA, the CDR3 is TGTGCCAGTTCCCGGAGCACGGCGAGCTCTGGAAACACCATATATTTT. This translates into CASSRSTASSGNTIYF.

V usage is TRBV7-9 and J usage is TRBJ2-5; D is ambiguous. In germline, CDR1 is SEHNR, CDR2 FQNEAQ (reference sequence). V lost 2 bases, J lost 1 base, and 14 bases lay in between. This CDR3 contains 16 residues. This CDR3 reads CASSLTPWGTQETQYF. CDR3 in DNA: TGTGCCAGCAGCTTAACCCCCTGGGGTACCCAAGAGACCCAGTACTTC. Drawing the rest from reference TRBV7-9 and TRBJ2-5, the complete variable domain is DTGVSQNPRHKITKRGQNVTFRCDPISEHNRLYWYRQTLGQGPEFLTYFQNEAQLEKSRLLSDRFSAERPKGSFSTLEIQRTEQGDSAMYLCASSLTPWGTQETQYFGPGTRLLVL.

The chain has TRBV5-1 and TRBJ2-5; 10 bases line up with TRBD2. The CDR3 sequence is 16 residues long. V was clipped by 2 bases and J by 5 bases; unmatched bases: 9. Per germline, CDR1 SGHRS and CDR2 YFSETQ. The CDR3 DNA sequence: TGCGCCAGCAGCTTCTCCCAGCGGGGGGGTCCGGAGACCCAGTACTTC. Protein product: CASSFSQRGGPETQYF.

The chain couples TRBV7-6 to TRBJ2-5; TRBD1 agrees at 7 bases. Losses at the gene ends were 4 bases for V and 7 bases for J; bases not matched to a gene: 9. This CDR3 has 14 residues. Germline V CDR1 and CDR2: SGHVS, FNYEAQ. CDR3 protein: CASSSLTGAATQYF. DNA for the CDR3: TGTGCCAGCAGCTCCTTAACAGGGGCGGCGACCCAGTACTTC. The variable domain in full, with the rest retrieved from reference TRBV7-6 and TRBJ2-5, is GAGVSQSPRYKVTKRGQDVALRCDPISGHVSLYWYRQALGQGPEFLTYFNYEAQQDKSGLPNDRFSAERPEGSISTLTIQRTEQRDSAMYRCASSSLTGAATQYFGPGTRLLVL.